What follows is one TCR beta chain and its context. TCRdb passed the 5' RACE reads through MiXCR, listing each CDR3 protein once. Among fewer than 75,000 distinct CDR3 sequences listed, 15% to 20% were seen once. The data were obtained in a study of T cells of healthy individuals. This clonotype was obtained from a human donor in good health.

The CDR3 coding sequence is TGTGCCAGCAGGGACACAGGCTCCAAAAACATTCAGTACTTC. Amino acid sequence: CASRDTGSKNIQYF. V usage is TRBV27 and J usage is TRBJ2-4; D perhaps matches TRBD1 (5 bases). This CDR3 has 14 residues. V was trimmed by 6 bases and J by 2 bases, leaving 11 bases between them. Germline V lookup: CDR1 MNHEY, CDR2 SMNVEV (reference sequence).